The 20 T cell receptor beta chains below were found in one sample sequenced in a study of T cell repertoires in cytomegalovirus infection. MiXCR, applied by TCRdb to the reads, yields one record per CDR3 protein. The sample contains about 480,000 distinct CDR3 sequences, around a third of which appear only once. These receptors' antigens are unknown. The source was cultured PBMCs, collected from culture after CMV antigen stimulation. These receptors all come from a human donor in good health (CMV status not recorded). Some clones in this sample may be carry-over from other donors' samples.

The genes are TRBV10-3 and TRBJ2-7, with a possible D match to TRBD2 (5 bases). Trimming took 3 bases from V and 5 from J, leaving 11 bases between them. Germline CDR1 reads ENHRY; CDR2 reads SYGVKD. The CDR3 has 13 amino acids. The CDR3: CAISELEGDEQYF. CDR3 nucleotides: TGTGCCATCAGTGAATTAGAGGGCGACGAGCAGTACTTC.

The chain combines TRBV4-2 with TRBJ2-3, with D perhaps TRBD2 (6 bases). The CDR3 has 14 amino acids. With 4 bases removed from V and 6 bases from J, the gap between germline ends came to 14 bases. The germline gives CDR1 LGHNA, CDR2 YNFKEQ. The CDR3, as DNA: TGTGCCAGCAGCCCCGGGACTCAACGTGATACGCAGTATTTT. Its translation: CASSPGTQRDTQYF.

This clonotype showed up just a few times. The gene calls are TRBV11-1 and TRBJ1-4; a weak D match, TRBD1 (5 bases). The CDR3 totals 15 residues. CDR1 is SGHAT, CDR2 FQDESV, per germline (reference sequence). V dropped 5 bases and J dropped 5 bases, with 15 bases sitting between them. CDR3 in DNA: TGTGCCAGCAGCGCGGCCGGGACGAGAAATGAAAAACTGTTTTTT. Its translation is CASSAAGTRNEKLFF.

J is TRBJ1-6 and V is TRBV5-6; the D gene is possibly TRBD1 (5 bases). CDR3 length: 17 amino acids. From germline, CDR1 is SGHDT and CDR2 YYEEEE. Trimming stripped 3 bases from V and 0 bases from J, with 13 bases between. DNA of the CDR3: TGTGCCAGCAGCTGGGGGGTGTTTAGCTCCTATAATTCACCCCTCCACTTT. It encodes CASSWGVFSSYNSPLHF.

This clonotype has more than one count but fewer than ten. J is TRBJ1-5 and V is TRBV27, with D tentatively TRBD1 (5 bases). The CDR3 length is 16 residues. The V gene lost 0 bases and the J gene lost 5 bases, with 14 bases spanning the gap. Germline loops: CDR1 MNHEY, CDR2 SMNVEV (reference sequence). In DNA form, the CDR3 reads TGTGCCAGCAGTTTATCTGGGGGTAGTTCAGATCAGCCCCAGCATTTT. Amino acids: CASSLSGGSSDQPQHF.

The V and J genes are TRBV6-1 and TRBJ2-7; 10 nucleotides align to TRBD1. Trimming removed 5 bases from V and 2 bases from J; junction bases left unmatched: 9. Germline V gene data show CDR1 as MNHNS and CDR2 as SASEGT. The CDR3 extends over 16 amino acids. The CDR3 DNA follows: TGTGCCAGCAGTACCTACGGGACAGGGGCGGCCTACGAGCAGTACTTC. Amino acid sequence: CASSTYGTGAAYEQYF.

The chain carries TRBV7-2 and TRBJ2-1; TRBD2 matches 11 bases. The ends lost 5 bases at V and 9 bases at J; junction bases unmatched: 9. There are 15 residues in the CDR3. Looked up from germline, CDR1 is SGHTA and CDR2 is FQGNSA. CDR3 in amino acids: CASSQQTSGIGEQFF. The CDR3 region has the DNA TGTGCCAGCAGCCAGCAGACTAGCGGGATAGGTGAGCAGTTCTTC.

This clonotype was counted at least ten times. The chain has TRBV25-1 and TRBJ1-4, with unresolved D. The germline V and J ends were trimmed by 6 bases and 8 bases, with 16 bases remaining between them. CDR1 is MGHDK, CDR2 SYGVNS, per germline. The CDR3 covers 14 residues. The DNA of the CDR3 is TGTGCCAGCAGCGAGACGAGGAGGTGGGAAAAACTGTTTTTT. It is translated as CASSETRRWEKLFF.

This clonotype has only a few counts. The chain recombines TRBV6-1 with TRBJ1-5; D remains unclear. CDR3 length: 13 residues. The V and J ends lost 6 bases and 4 bases respectively, with 10 bases between them. Germline CDR1 is MNHNS and CDR2 is SASEGT. As DNA, the CDR3 is TGTGCCAGCAGGTACAGATTGAATCAGCCCCAGCATTTT. Translated, it gives CASRYRLNQPQHF.

This chain uses TRBV4-3 with TRBJ1-3, with 7 bases identical to TRBD1. V dropped 6 bases and J dropped 2; count of bases not matched to a gene: 7. CDR3 length: 15 amino acids. In germline, CDR1 is LGHNA, CDR2 YSLEER. In DNA form, the CDR3 reads TGCGCCAGCAGTCTCTGGCAGGGGGCTGGAAACACCATATATTTT. Protein product: CASSLWQGAGNTIYF.

This clonotype was counted a few times. The chain couples TRBV12-3 or TRBV12-4 to TRBJ1-4; TRBD1 might be the D (5 bases). This CDR3 has 13 amino acids. Trimming stripped 3 bases from V and 10 bases from J, with 12 bases between. The CDR3 is CASSFQGDGKLFF. DNA for the CDR3: TGTGCCAGCAGTTTCCAGGGAGACGGAAAACTGTTTTTT.

In nucleotides, the CDR3 is TGCAGTGCTAGAGGGCGGTCCTACGAGCAGTACGTC. The encoded protein is CSARGRSYEQYV. The chain joins TRBV20-1 to TRBJ2-7, with D unresolved. The length of the CDR3 is 12 residues. Trimming took 1 base from V and 1 from J, leaving 5 bases between them. Germline loops: CDR1 DFQATT, CDR2 SNEGSKA (reference sequence).

The CDR3 DNA reads TGTGCCAGCAGTCAACTACAGGGGGCTTATGGCTACACCTTC. Translated, it gives CASSQLQGAYGYTF. This chain links TRBV2 with TRBJ1-2; TRBD1 matches at 9 bases. V was clipped by 5 bases and J by 5 bases; unmatched bases: 6. The germline V gene encodes CDR1 SNHLY and CDR2 FYNNEI. This CDR3 has 14 amino acids.

V usage is TRBV6-2 or TRBV6-3 and J usage is TRBJ2-3, with TRBD2 identical over 9 bases. This CDR3 has 14 residues. The junction had 4 bases not matched to a gene; V was cut back by 7 bases and J by 2 bases. Germline V gene lookup returns CDR1 MNHEY and CDR2 SVGEGT. The CDR3 reads CASTRTSDTDTQYF. The CDR3 DNA sequence: TGTGCCAGCACCCGGACTAGCGACACAGATACGCAGTATTTT.

This clonotype appeared a single time. The chain links TRBV19 to TRBJ2-7; D is perhaps TRBD2 (5 bases). Per germline, CDR1 LNHDA and CDR2 SQIVND (reference sequence). With 5 bases removed from V and 4 bases from J, the gap between germline ends came to 15 bases. The CDR3 has 14 amino acids. The CDR3 loop is CASSVFGEWYEQYF. The CDR3 DNA reads as TGTGCCAGTAGTGTCTTCGGGGAATGGTACGAGCAGTACTTC.

The gene calls are TRBV7-2 and TRBJ2-5; tentative D call: TRBD2 (5 bases). This CDR3 contains 13 residues. The ends were cut back, 6 bases at V and 5 bases at J, with 13 bases in the middle. Germline CDR1 SGHTA, CDR2 FQGNSA. CDR3 amino acids: CASSSRWRETQYF. The CDR3 DNA sequence: TGTGCCAGCAGTTCAAGATGGAGGGAGACCCAGTACTTC. Full variable domain (remainder filled in from reference TRBV7-2 and TRBJ2-5): GAGVSQSPSNKVTEKGKDVELRCDPISGHTALYWYRQSLGQGLEFLIYFQGNSAPDKSGLPSDRFSAERTGGSVSTLTIQRTQQEDSAVYLCASSSRWRETQYFGPGTRLLVL.

The chain carries TRBV4-3 and TRBJ2-2; D is unclear. The CDR3 spans 17 residues. Germline lookup yields CDR1 LGHNA and CDR2 YSLEER. V was shortened by 2 bases and J by 4 bases, with 17 bases between the two germline ends. CDR3 nucleotide sequence: TGCGCCAGCAGCCAACCCGGCGGAGCTGGACCCACCGGGGAGCTGTTTTTT. It codes for CASSQPGGAGPTGELFF.

This clonotype was detected only a few times. V gene TRBV6-1 combines with J gene TRBJ2-7; the D is unclear. Germline assignment: CDR1 MNHNS and CDR2 SASEGT. Trimming shortened V by 7 bases and J by 0 bases, and 19 bases separated the two germline ends. The CDR3 length is 16 residues. CDR3 DNA sequence: TGTGCCAGCAAAGGGTCGGGCCTCCCCAGCTCCTACGAGCAGTACGTC. Residues: CASKGSGLPSSYEQYV.

The chain joins TRBV7-8 to TRBJ1-4; weak D call: TRBD1 (5 bases). V was pared by 1 base and J by 0 bases, with 15 bases between. The CDR3 is made up of 18 amino acids. Germline CDR1 SGHVS, CDR2 FQNEAQ. The CDR3 sequence: CASSLGTKVTATNEKLFF. For the CDR3, the DNA is TGTGCCAGCAGCTTAGGGACAAAGGTCACTGCAACTAATGAAAAACTGTTTTTT.

The chain employs TRBV5-4 and TRBJ2-1; 7 bases are shared with TRBD2. The V gene's germline CDR1 is SGHNT and CDR2 YYREEE (reference sequence). The CDR3 is 15 amino acids. The ends lost 0 bases at V and 6 bases at J; junction bases unmatched: 6. CDR3: CASSLAGTTINEQFF. The CDR3 coding sequence is TGTGCCAGCAGCTTGGCCGGGACTACGATCAATGAGCAGTTCTTC. The full variable domain, completed using reference TRBV5-4 and TRBJ2-1, is ETGVTQSPTHLIKTRGQQVTLRCSSQSGHNTVSWYQQALGQGPQFIFQYYREEENGRGNFPPRFSGLQFPNYSSELNVNALELDDSALYLCASSLAGTTINEQFFGPGTRLTVL.